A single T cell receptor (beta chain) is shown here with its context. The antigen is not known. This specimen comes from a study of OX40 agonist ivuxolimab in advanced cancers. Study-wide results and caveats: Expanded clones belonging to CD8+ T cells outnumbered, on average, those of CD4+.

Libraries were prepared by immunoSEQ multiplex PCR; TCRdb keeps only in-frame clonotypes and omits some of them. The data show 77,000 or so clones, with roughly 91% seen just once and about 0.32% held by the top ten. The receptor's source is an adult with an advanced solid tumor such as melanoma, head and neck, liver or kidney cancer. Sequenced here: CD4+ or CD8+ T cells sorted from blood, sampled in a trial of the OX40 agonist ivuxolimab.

CDR3 loop: CASSQGRSGYEQYF. The CDR3 DNA is TGCGCCAGCAGCCAAGGCAGGTCTGGCTACGAGCAGTACTTC. The chain recombines TRBV4-3 with TRBJ2-7; the D is unclear. CDR3 length equals 14 residues. V shed 1 base and J shed 3 bases, with 10 bases lying between them. Per germline, CDR1 LGHNA and CDR2 YSLEER.